These 26 T cell receptor beta chains were sequenced from one sample in a study of tumor-infiltrating lymphocytes in primary liver carcinoma. From about 530 ng total RNA, TCR beta cDNA was generated with a primer in the constant region. Amplification in three nested multiplex PCR rounds with slightly modified ARM-PCR gave rise to TCR beta libraries. Primers for the first two PCR rounds were TRBV1-TRBV30 forward primers and a C-beta reverse primer (about 11 cycles per round). MiXCR was run by TCRdb on the multiplex PCR reads, yielding one entry per CDR3 protein. Counted here are about 74,000 distinct CDR3 sequences, approximately 74% occurring once; the ten biggest clones make up roughly 25%. Taking roughly 20-32 mg of unsorted bulk tissue, the authors co-extracted RNA and DNA. The material sequenced was liver tumor tissue from sampling region 4. Described subset: tumor region T4, right-lateral pole. The receptor set was obtained from a man aged 40-55 years with primary liver carcinoma and hepatitis B virus infection.

The DNA for the CDR3 is TGTGTCTGCAAAGCGTGGGTAGCGGGAGTGCACTACGAGCAGTACTTC. It is translated as CVCKAWVAGVHYEQYF. The chain is built from TRBV11-2 and TRBJ2-7; TRBD2 matches at 9 bases. The CDR3 extends over 16 amino acids. Germline V CDR1 and CDR2: SGHAT, FQNNGV.

This clonotype was detected many times. The chain combines TRBV30 with TRBJ2-3; 8 positions match TRBD2. Trimming at V came to 3 bases and at J to 6 bases, leaving 11 bases not matched to a gene. This CDR3 has 15 amino acids. Germline V gene data show CDR1 as GTSNPN and CDR2 as SVGIG (reference sequence). This chain's CDR3 is CAWSRSGRNTDTQYF. The CDR3 bases are TGTGCCTGGAGCCGGAGCGGGAGAAACACGGATACGCAGTATTTT.

A word on this clonotype: One junction end disagrees with the germline gene, perhaps due to a read error. The chain employs TRBV29-1 and TRBJ2-1; D might be TRBD1 (6 bases). From germline, CDR1 is SQVTM and CDR2 ANQGSEA. The CDR3 loop spans 11 amino acids. The CDR3 DNA sequence: TGCAGTGTGCCCAGGGGAAATGAGCAGTCCTTC. Residues: CSVPRGNEQSF.

This clonotype came up a few times. A much larger clone differs by one base, so this may be a read error. V and J are TRBV6-5 and TRBJ2-1, with D tentatively TRBD2 (5 bases). Trimming removed 1 base from V and 8 bases from J, with 12 bases in between. This CDR3 is built from 14 residues. Per germline, CDR1 MNHEY and CDR2 SVGAGI. CDR3 bases: TGTGCCAGCAGTTACTTGCGGGCGATCGATGAGCAGTTCTTC. Translating it yields CASSYLRAIDEQFF.

On this clonotype itself: No conserved phenylalanine or tryptophan is present at the end of the CDR3, so a read error is the likely explanation. V and J are TRBV10-3 and TRBJ2-7; D possibly corresponds to TRBD1 (6 bases). CDR3 size: 15 residues. CDR1 is ENHRY and CDR2 is SYGVKD in the germline V gene. CDR3 DNA: TGTACCATCAGTGAGTCTAGTGGGGGCTCTACCGAGCAGTACTTA. It translates to CTISESSGGSTEQYL.

A note on this clonotype: The junction departs from the called germline gene at one end, perhaps through a read error. The V call is TRBV6-1, the J call TRBJ2-3; 9 bases line up with TRBD1. The V gene's germline CDR1 is MNHNS and CDR2 SASEGT. The CDR3 length is 22 residues. CDR3 loop: CASSRDRVRWGSAGARADTQYF. The CDR3 nucleotides are TGTGCCAGCAGCCGGGACAGGGTCCGTTGGGGTTCGGCGGGAGCTCGCGCAGATACCCAGTATTTT.

Note on this clonotype: Possible read error: a much larger clone is one base away. This rearrangement joins TRBV4-2 to TRBJ2-7, with 8 nucleotides matching TRBD2. The J segment lost 3 bases and the V segment lost 0 bases, leaving 7 bases of the junction unmatched. Germline V gives CDR1 LGHNA, CDR2 YNFKEQ. CDR3 length: 16 residues. This chain's CDR3 is CASSQDPTSESYEQYF. The CDR3 region has the DNA TGTGCCAGCAGCCAAGATCCGACTAGCGAGAGCTACGAGCAGTACTTC.

Remarks on this clonotype: A read error may be the cause here, since a much bigger clone is one base away. The chain combines TRBV5-4 with TRBJ2-5, with no clear D. Germline CDR1 and CDR2: SGHNT and YYREEE (reference sequence). The CDR3 has 13 amino acids. The CDR3 spells CASSSRGEESQYF. The CDR3, as DNA: TGTGCCAGCAGCAGCCGTGGAGAAGAGAGCCAGTACTTC.

A word on this clonotype: A junction end diverges from the germline sequence, so it may reflect a read error. The V gene is TRBV12-3 or TRBV12-4, the J gene TRBJ1-5; D might be TRBD1 (6 bases). The CDR3 is 16 residues long. Written as DNA, the CDR3 is TGTGTCAGCAGTCCGGCGGGAGGCAGGGGATTCCAGCCACAGCATTTT. Encoded protein: CVSSPAGGRGFQPQHF.

Details on this clonotype: This CDR3 is missing its conserved last phenylalanine or tryptophan, likely due to a read error. V gene TRBV5-1 combines with J gene TRBJ2-1; TRBD2 is a possible D gene (5 bases). Germline V gene data show CDR1 as SGHRS and CDR2 as YFSETQ. The CDR3 loop spans 15 amino acids. V lost 1 base and J lost 6, with 14 bases in between. The CDR3 is CASSLSPTSSNEQFL. The CDR3, as DNA: TGCGCCAGCAGCTTGTCACCTACTAGTAGCAATGAGCAGTTCCTC.

There are a few counts of this clonotype. This may come from a read error, since a much larger clone is one base off. CDR3 in DNA: TGTGCTAGTGGTTCGGCCCTGGCGGGACAGGGGGTTCGTACCGGGGAGCTGTTTTTT. Amino acids: CASGSALAGQGVRTGELFF. V usage is TRBV12-5 and J usage is TRBJ2-2, with 11 bases fitting TRBD1. Germline V gene data show CDR1 as LGHNT and CDR2 as FRNRAP. With V trimmed by 4 bases and J by 5 bases, 15 bases remained unmatched. The CDR3 extends over 19 amino acids.

A note on this clonotype: At one of its ends the junction is not consistent with the germline gene, which may arise from a read error. The chain joins TRBV11-2 to TRBJ2-1; weak D call: TRBD1 (5 bases). The CDR3 is 14 residues long. Looked up from germline, CDR1 is SGHAT and CDR2 is FQNNGV. The CDR3 coding sequence is TGTGCCAACAGCTCCGCTACAGGCGGTGATGAGCAGTTCTTC. It yields the protein CANSSATGGDEQFF. The full variable domain, completed using reference TRBV11-2 and TRBJ2-1, is EAGVAQSPRYKIIEKRQSVAFWCNPISGHATLYWYQQILGQGPKLLIQFQNNGVVDDSQLPKDRFSAERLKGVDSTLKIQPAKLEDSAVYLCANSSATGGDEQFFGPGTRLTVL.

About this clonotype: The junction does not match germline at one end; this may be a read error. The chain combines TRBV14 with TRBJ2-7; D could derive from TRBD1 or TRBD2 (5 bases each). CDR1 is SGHDN and CDR2 is FVKESK in the germline V gene. The CDR3 covers 15 residues. The CDR3 bases are TGTGCCAGCAGCCAAGGAGTGGGACGTAGGGTTGAGCGGTACTTC. This encodes CASSQGVGRRVERYF.

A word on this clonotype: A read error may produce the germline difference seen at one junction end. The CDR3 is CASSLGGGETFF. The DNA for the CDR3 is TGTGCCAGCAGCTTAGGAGGGGGTGAAACTTTCTTT. The rearrangement links TRBV7-6 to TRBJ1-1, with a possible D match to TRBD1 (6 bases). CDR1 is SGHVS and CDR2 is FNYEAQ in the germline V gene. CDR3 size: 12 residues.

This clonotype was recorded at least ten times. This sequence joins TRBV5-1 and TRBJ1-1; 8 positions agree with TRBD1. Trimming cost V 1 base and J 0 bases; bases outside gene matches: 5. The CDR3 runs to 16 residues. The germline CDR1 and CDR2 sequences are SGHRS and YFSETQ. In DNA, the CDR3 is TGCGCCAGCAGCTTGAGGTCAGGGGGCATGAACACTGAAGCTTTCTTT. Translated: CASSLRSGGMNTEAFF.

Worth noting for this clonotype: The junction departs from the called germline gene at one end, perhaps through a read error. J is TRBJ2-3 and V is TRBV11-2, with D possibly called TRBD1 or TRBD2 (5 bases each). Germline V gene sequence: CDR1 SGHAT, CDR2 FQNNGV. The CDR3 covers 16 residues. The CDR3 protein is CACSLEVRGLTDTQYF. The CDR3 DNA reads as TGTGCCTGCAGCTTAGAAGTGAGGGGCCTCACAGATACGCAGTATTTT. The entire variable domain, with the rest obtained from reference TRBV11-2 and TRBJ2-3, is as follows: EAGVAQSPRYKIIEKRQSVAFWCNPISGHATLYWYQQILGQGPKLLIQFQNNGVVDDSQLPKDRFSAERLKGVDSTLKIQPAKLEDSAVYLCACSLEVRGLTDTQYFGPGTRLTVL.

Comment on this clonotype: Relative to the germline gene, one junction end is altered; a read error may explain this. This chain connects TRBV14 to TRBJ1-1; D remains ambiguous. The CDR3 loop spans 12 amino acids. Germline V gives CDR1 SGHDN, CDR2 FVKESK. CDR3 sequence (DNA): TGTGCCAGCAGGCAAGATCGCGCTGAAGCTTTCTTT. It encodes CASRQDRAEAFF.

Comment on this clonotype: Because the CDR3's place on the DNA is in doubt, the DNA is left out and the CDR3 is given as listed by TCRdb. V usage is TRBV7-8 and J usage is TRBJ2-1; the DNA was not used to check the table's D call, TRBD1. CDR1 and CDR2 (germline): SGHVS, FQNEAQ. The CDR3 has 13 residues if both end residues are counted. The CDR3 loop is CASVGQGSDEQHF.

Concerning this clonotype itself: The junction departs from the called germline gene at one end, perhaps through a read error. The chain uses TRBV29-1 and TRBJ1-1; D might be TRBD1 (5 bases). Germline CDR1 and CDR2: SQVTM and ANQGSEA. The CDR3 is 13 residues long. The CDR3, as DNA: TGCAGCGTTTACAGCGCGCCAGGGACTGAAGCCGTCTTT. Encoded protein: CSVYSAPGTEAVF.

With respect to this clonotype: Likely a read error: the CDR3 ends without its conserved phenylalanine or tryptophan. The CDR3 region is CANSLWTGMKAWANVLTS. As DNA, the CDR3 is TGTGCCAACAGTCTTTGGACAGGGATGAAAGCTTGGGCCAACGTCCTGACTTCC. The rearrangement uses TRBV6-5 and TRBJ2-6, with 8 bases matching TRBD1. Per germline, CDR1 MNHEY and CDR2 SVGAGI. This CDR3 comprises 18 residues.

This clonotype was seen at least ten times. The chain uses TRBV6-1 and TRBJ1-5, with D tentatively TRBD1 (5 bases). The V gene's germline CDR1 is MNHNS and CDR2 SASEGT. The V and J ends lost 7 bases and 1 base respectively, with 11 bases between them. The CDR3 has 14 amino acids. CDR3 sequence: CASTPWGSNQPQHF. CDR3 sequence (DNA): TGTGCCAGCACCCCTTGGGGGAGCAATCAGCCCCAGCATTTT.

This clonotype was picked up one time. Because it lacks the conserved phenylalanine or tryptophan at the end, this CDR3 is likely a read error. V is TRBV12-3 or TRBV12-4 and J is TRBJ2-1; 7 bases are shared with TRBD1. The CDR3 covers 13 residues. The CDR3 DNA is TGTACCAGCAGCACAGGGGAAATCCATGAGCAGTTCTCC. Its protein product is CTSSTGEIHEQFS.

This chain connects TRBV10-3 to TRBJ2-1; D could derive from TRBD1 or TRBD2 (5 bases each). The CDR3 is 18 amino acids. Germline V lookup: CDR1 ENHRY, CDR2 SYGVKD. Trimming removed 1 base from V and 9 bases from J, with 25 bases in between. The CDR3 DNA reads as TGTGCCATCAGTGAGTTCTTGGCGCTAGGGCCGCCCGGGGCTGAGCAGTTCTTC. The encoded protein is CAISEFLALGPPGAEQFF.

Comments on this clonotype: A read error may produce the germline difference seen at one junction end. The chain couples TRBV24-1 to TRBJ2-5; 7 nucleotides match TRBD2. This CDR3 region has 15 residues. The V gene's germline CDR1 is KGHDR and CDR2 SFDVKD. CDR3 in DNA: TGTACCACCAGCGAAGGGACTAACCTTCGGGAGACCCAGTACTTC. As protein: CTTSEGTNLRETQYF.

A remark on this clonotype: One end of the junction is discordant with germline, which a read error may explain. V usage is TRBV11-2 and J usage is TRBJ2-3; weak D call: TRBD1 (6 bases). This CDR3 comprises 14 residues. Germline loops: CDR1 SGHAT, CDR2 FQNNGV. The CDR3 DNA is TGTGCCAGTAGCTTTCTGGACAGTACAGATACGCAGTATTTT. Its protein product is CASSFLDSTDTQYF.

With regard to this clonotype: The germline gene is not matched at one end of the junction; a read error may be the cause. The chain uses TRBV11-2 and TRBJ2-7; 9 bases line up with TRBD1. The CDR3 has 15 residues. Per the germline V gene, CDR1 is SGHAT and CDR2 is FQNNGV. CDR3 residues: CASSFTGGRKYEQYF. DNA for the CDR3: TGTGCCAGCAGCTTTACAGGGGGCCGGAAGTACGAGCAGTATTTC. The complete variable domain, with remaining parts taken from reference TRBV11-2 and TRBJ2-7, reads EAGVAQSPRYKIIEKRQSVAFWCNPISGHATLYWYQQILGQGPKLLIQFQNNGVVDDSQLPKDRFSAERLKGVDSTLKIQPAKLEDSAVYLCASSFTGGRKYEQYFGPGTRLTVT.